This T cell receptor beta chain was captured by sequencing in a study of blood T cells in healthy people across ages. The CDR3 contains 15 residues. The germline CDR1 and CDR2 sequences are LNHDA and SQIVND (reference sequence). V lost 7 bases to trimming and J lost 3 bases; unmatched junction nucleotides: 6. Findings of the study overall: Versus aged donors, long-lived donors had higher diversity and more naive CD4+ cells.

Only a few counts were recorded for this clonotype. Its antigen is not identified. Through a sample-barcoded 5' primer and a J-beta primer mix, a second PCR was run for about 6 to 11 cycles. TCRdb reprocessed the 5' RACE reads with MiXCR, giving one entry per CDR3 protein. The table lists about 930,000 distinct CDR3 sequences, roughly 28% of them singletons. These data were also filed under a second study, of T cells of mothers and their children.

The chain recombines TRBV19 with TRBJ2-4; 10 nucleotides align to TRBD2. This clonotype was obtained from a woman aged 40 to 50 in good health. The sample taken for sequencing was blood. The CDR3 region has the DNA TGTGCCAGTACCCCCAGCGGGGGGGACAAAAACATTCAGTACTTC. It yields the protein CASTPSGGDKNIQYF.